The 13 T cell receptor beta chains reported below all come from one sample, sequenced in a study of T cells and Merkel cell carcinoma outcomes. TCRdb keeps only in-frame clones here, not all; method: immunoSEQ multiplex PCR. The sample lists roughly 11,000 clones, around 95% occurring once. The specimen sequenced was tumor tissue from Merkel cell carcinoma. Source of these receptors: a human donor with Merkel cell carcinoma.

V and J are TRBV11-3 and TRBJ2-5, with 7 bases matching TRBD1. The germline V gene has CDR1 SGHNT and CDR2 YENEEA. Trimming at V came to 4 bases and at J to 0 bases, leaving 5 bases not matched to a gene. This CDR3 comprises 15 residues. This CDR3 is CASSSPGGNQETQYF. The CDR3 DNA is TGTGCCAGCAGCTCACCAGGGGGTAACCAAGAGACCCAGTACTTC.

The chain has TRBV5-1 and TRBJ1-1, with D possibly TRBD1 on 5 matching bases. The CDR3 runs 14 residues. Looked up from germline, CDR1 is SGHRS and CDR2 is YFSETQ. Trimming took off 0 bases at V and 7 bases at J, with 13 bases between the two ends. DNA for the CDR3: TGCGCCAGCAGCTTGGGCCAGGGTGGGGATGAAGCTTTCTTT. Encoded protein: CASSLGQGGDEAFF.

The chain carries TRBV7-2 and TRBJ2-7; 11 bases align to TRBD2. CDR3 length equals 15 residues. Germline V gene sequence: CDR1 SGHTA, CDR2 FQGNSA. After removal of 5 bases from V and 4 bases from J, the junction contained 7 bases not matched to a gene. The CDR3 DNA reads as TGTGCCAGCAGCCGAATTTTAGCGGGAGGGTACGAGCAGTACTTC. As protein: CASSRILAGGYEQYF.

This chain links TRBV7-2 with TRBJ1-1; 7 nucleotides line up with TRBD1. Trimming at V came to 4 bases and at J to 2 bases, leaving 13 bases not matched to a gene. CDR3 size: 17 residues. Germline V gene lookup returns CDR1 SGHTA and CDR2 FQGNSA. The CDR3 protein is CASSSRSIRDRNTEAFF. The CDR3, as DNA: TGTGCCAGCAGCTCACGCTCGATCCGGGACAGAAACACTGAAGCTTTCTTT. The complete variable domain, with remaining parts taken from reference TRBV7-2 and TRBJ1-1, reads GAGVSQSPSNKVTEKGKDVELRCDPISGHTALYWYRQSLGQGLEFLIYFQGNSAPDKSGLPSDRFSAERTGGSVSTLTIQRTQQEDSAVYLCASSSRSIRDRNTEAFFGQGTRLTVV.

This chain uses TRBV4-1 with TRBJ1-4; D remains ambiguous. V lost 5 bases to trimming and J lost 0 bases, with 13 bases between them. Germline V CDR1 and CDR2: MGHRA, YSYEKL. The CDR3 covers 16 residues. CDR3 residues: CASSWLWPSTNEKLFF. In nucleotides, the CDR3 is TGCGCCAGCAGCTGGCTTTGGCCCTCAACTAATGAAAAACTGTTTTTT.

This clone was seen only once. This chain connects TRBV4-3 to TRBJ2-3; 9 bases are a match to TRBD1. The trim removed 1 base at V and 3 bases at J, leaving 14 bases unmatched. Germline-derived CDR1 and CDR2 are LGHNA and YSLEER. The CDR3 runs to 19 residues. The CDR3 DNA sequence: TGCGCCAGCAGCCAAGTACTAGGTGCGGGACAGGGAAGGACAGATACGCAGTATTTT. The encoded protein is CASSQVLGAGQGRTDTQYF.

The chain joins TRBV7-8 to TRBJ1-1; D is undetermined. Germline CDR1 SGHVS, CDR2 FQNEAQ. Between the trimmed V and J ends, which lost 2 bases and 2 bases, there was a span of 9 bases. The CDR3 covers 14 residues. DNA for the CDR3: TGTGCCAGCAGCTTAATGTTAGGAAACACTGAAGCTTTCTTT. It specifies CASSLMLGNTEAFF.

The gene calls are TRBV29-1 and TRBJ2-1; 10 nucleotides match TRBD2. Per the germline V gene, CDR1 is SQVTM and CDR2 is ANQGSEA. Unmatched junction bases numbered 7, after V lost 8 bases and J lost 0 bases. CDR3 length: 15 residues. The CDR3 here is CSTRLAGLSYNEQFF. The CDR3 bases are TGCAGCACTCGACTAGCGGGTCTCTCCTACAATGAGCAGTTCTTC.

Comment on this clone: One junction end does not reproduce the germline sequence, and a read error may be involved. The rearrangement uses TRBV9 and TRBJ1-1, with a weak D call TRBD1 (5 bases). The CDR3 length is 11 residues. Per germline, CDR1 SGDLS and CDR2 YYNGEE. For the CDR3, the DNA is TGTGCCAGCAGCGGGCGAACCGGGGCCGATTTT. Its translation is CASSGRTGADF.

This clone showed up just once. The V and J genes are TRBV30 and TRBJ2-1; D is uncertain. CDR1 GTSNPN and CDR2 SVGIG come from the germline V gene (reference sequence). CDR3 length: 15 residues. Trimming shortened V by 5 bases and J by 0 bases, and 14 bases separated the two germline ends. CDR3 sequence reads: CAWGSFGVSYNEQFF. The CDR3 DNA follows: TGTGCCTGGGGTTCCTTTGGGGTCTCCTACAATGAGCAGTTCTTC.

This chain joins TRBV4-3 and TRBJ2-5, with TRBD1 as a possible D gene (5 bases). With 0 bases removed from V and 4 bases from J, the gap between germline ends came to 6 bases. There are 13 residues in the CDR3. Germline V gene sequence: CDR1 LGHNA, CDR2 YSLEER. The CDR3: CASSQDRVETQYF. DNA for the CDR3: TGCGCCAGCAGCCAAGACAGGGTAGAGACCCAGTACTTC.

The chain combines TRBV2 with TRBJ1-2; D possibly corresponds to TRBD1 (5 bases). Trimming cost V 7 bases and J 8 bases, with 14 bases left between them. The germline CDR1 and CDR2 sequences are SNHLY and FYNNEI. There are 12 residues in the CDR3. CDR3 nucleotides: TGTGCCAGCACGAGGGGAAGAGGGGGCTACACCTTC. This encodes CASTRGRGGYTF.

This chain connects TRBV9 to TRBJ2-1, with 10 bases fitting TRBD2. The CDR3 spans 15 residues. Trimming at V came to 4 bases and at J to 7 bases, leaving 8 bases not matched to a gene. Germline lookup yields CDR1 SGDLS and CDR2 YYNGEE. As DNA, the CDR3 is TGTGCCAGCAGCACCTCTAGCGGGAGAGGGAATGAGCAGTTCTTC. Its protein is CASSTSSGRGNEQFF.